Sequencing of this T cell receptor (beta chain) was carried out in a study of T cells in Graves' hyperthyroidism and ophthalmopathy. The V gene lost 7 bases and the J gene lost 7 bases, with 11 bases spanning the gap. CDR1 and CDR2 (germline): SGHTA, FQGNSA. The CDR3 extends over 12 amino acids. TCR beta CDR3 sequences were amplified from RNA transcripts. First-round RT-PCR with HTBI primers amplified the TCR CDR3 region. TCRdb re-called the multiplex PCR reads through MiXCR, storing one row per CDR3 protein. This table has about 620,000 distinct CDR3 sequences, roughly 16% appearing once. In its sample, this clonotype was seen many times. No ophthalmopathy progression within 18 months constituted stable Graves' hyperthyroidism. Uncontrolled infection, other autoimmune disease, pregnancy or lactation disqualified patients from enrolment.

Sequencing used blood. The V call is TRBV7-2, the J call TRBJ2-1, with no clear D. This sequence originates from a woman in her 30s with Graves' hyperthyroidism. The CDR3 bases are TGTGCCAGCACCCAGCTTAGAAATGAGCAGTTCTTC. Translated: CASTQLRNEQFF.